The present entry profiles one T cell receptor beta chain with its context. CDR3 length: 16 residues. Trimming shortened V by 4 bases and J by 3 bases, and 14 bases separated the two germline ends. Germline CDR1 reads SGHRS; CDR2 reads YFSETQ. The record originates from a study of blood T cell repertoires in COVID-19. Authors' methods: Nucleated cell number was recorded as an estimate derived from reference gene primer amplification. Profiled with immunoSEQ multiplex PCR; TCRdb holds only in-frame clones, not every one. The DNA gave D and trimming, while V, J and clone size come from that table. This table holds roughly 250,000 clones, 82% found once.

The sequence came from a woman in her sixties or seventies with active or convalescent COVID-19. The gene calls are TRBV5-1 and TRBJ1-6, with D perhaps TRBD1 (5 bases). Sequencing was performed on peripheral blood. CDR3 DNA: TGCGCCAGCAGCAGAGCAACAGGCGTCTATAATTCACCCCTCCACTTT. Its translation: CASSRATGVYNSPLHF. The full variable domain, its missing parts supplied by reference TRBV5-1 and TRBJ1-6, is KAGVTQTPRYLIKTRGQQVTLSCSPISGHRSVSWYQQTPGQGLQFLFEYFSETQRNKGNFPGRFSGRQFSNSRSEMNVSTLELGDSALYLCASSRATGVYNSPLHFGNGTRLTVT.